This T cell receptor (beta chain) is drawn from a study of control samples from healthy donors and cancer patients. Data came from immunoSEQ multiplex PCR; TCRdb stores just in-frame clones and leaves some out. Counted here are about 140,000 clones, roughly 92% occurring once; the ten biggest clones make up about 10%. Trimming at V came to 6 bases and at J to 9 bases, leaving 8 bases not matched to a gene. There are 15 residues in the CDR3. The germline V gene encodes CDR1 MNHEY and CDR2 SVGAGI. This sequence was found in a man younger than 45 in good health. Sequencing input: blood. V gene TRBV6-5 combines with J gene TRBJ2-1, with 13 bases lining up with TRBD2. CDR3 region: CASSPGTSGKVEQFF. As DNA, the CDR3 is TGTGCCAGCAGCCCCGGGACTAGCGGGAAGGTTGAGCAGTTCTTC.